This T cell receptor (beta chain) comes out of a study of T cells after yellow fever vaccination. Notes on the study in general: Contaminants from the bulk population, in the form of abundant clonotypes, could be found in FACS-sorted repertoires. A small proportion of clonotypes was detected in both the CD4 and CD8 compartments.

Concerning this clonotype itself: Its matching antigen is unknown.

UMIs and a universal primer site were added when TCR cDNA was made by 5'RACE template switching. From the 5' RACE reads, TCRdb called clonotypes with MiXCR, one entry per CDR3 protein. The table has some 120,000 distinct CDR3 sequences, about 8.8% seen once; the top ten hold about 40%. Trimming pared 0 bases from V and 6 bases from J, leaving 12 bases between. The CDR3 runs to 15 residues. Per germline, CDR1 KGHDR and CDR2 SFDVKD. The receptor's source is a man younger than 30 who received the YFV17D yellow fever vaccine. The V gene is TRBV24-1, the J gene TRBJ2-3; D possibly matches TRBD1 or TRBD2 (6 bases each). The sequencing used CD8+ T cells sorted from PBMCs, collected on the day of the yellow fever booster vaccination. Here the CDR3 reads CATSDLWGARDTQYF. In nucleotides, the CDR3 is TGTGCCACCAGTGATTTGTGGGGGGCCCGGGATACGCAGTATTTT.